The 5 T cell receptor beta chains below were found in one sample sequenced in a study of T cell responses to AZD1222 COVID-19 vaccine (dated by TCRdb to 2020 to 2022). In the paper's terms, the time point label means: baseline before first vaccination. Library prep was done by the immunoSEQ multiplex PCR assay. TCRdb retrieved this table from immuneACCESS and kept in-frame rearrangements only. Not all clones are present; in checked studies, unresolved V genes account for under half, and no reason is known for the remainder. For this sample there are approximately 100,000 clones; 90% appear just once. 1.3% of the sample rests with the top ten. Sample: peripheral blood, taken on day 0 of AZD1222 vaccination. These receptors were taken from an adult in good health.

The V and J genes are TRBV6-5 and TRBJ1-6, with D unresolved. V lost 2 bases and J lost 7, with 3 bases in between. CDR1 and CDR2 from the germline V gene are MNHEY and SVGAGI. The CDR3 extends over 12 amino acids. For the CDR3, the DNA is TGTGCCAGCAGTTACAGGAATTCACCCCTCCACTTT. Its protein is CASSYRNSPLHF.

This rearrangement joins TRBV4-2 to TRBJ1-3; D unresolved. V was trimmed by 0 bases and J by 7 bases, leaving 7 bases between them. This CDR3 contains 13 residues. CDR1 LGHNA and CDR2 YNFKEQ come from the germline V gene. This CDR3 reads CASSQDVSNTIYF. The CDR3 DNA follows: TGTGCCAGCAGCCAAGATGTTTCCAACACCATATATTTT.

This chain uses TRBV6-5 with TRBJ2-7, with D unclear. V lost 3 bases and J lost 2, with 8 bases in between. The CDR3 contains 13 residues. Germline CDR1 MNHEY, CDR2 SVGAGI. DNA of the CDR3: TGTGCCAGCAGTTATAAGTTAGCCTACGAGCAGTACTTC. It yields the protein CASSYKLAYEQYF.

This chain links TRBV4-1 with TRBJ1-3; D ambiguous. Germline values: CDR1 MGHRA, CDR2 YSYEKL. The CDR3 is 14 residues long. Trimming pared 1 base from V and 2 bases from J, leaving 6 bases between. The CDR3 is CASSQVVTGNTIYF. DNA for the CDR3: TGCGCCAGCAGCCAAGTAGTCACTGGAAACACCATATATTTT.

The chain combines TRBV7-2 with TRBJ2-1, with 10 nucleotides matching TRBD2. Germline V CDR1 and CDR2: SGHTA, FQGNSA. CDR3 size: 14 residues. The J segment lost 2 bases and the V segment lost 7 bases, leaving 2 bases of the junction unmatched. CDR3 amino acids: CASKLAGAYNEQFF. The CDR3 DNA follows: TGTGCCAGCAAGCTAGCGGGGGCCTACAATGAGCAGTTCTTC.